What follows are 11 T cell receptor beta chains derived from one specimen sequenced in a study of T cells after yellow fever vaccination. TCRdb re-called the 5' RACE reads with MiXCR, one entry per CDR3 protein. This table holds about 240,000 distinct CDR3 sequences, about 7% found once. The sequencing used CD4+ T cells sorted from PBMCs, collected 15 days after the yellow fever booster vaccination. Source of these receptors: a young man who received the YFV17D yellow fever vaccine.

Only a few counts were recorded for this clonotype. The chain links TRBV10-3 to TRBJ2-7; D may be TRBD1 or TRBD2 (5 bases each). Between the trimmed V and J ends, which lost 10 bases and 0 bases, there was a span of 16 bases. This CDR3 has 14 residues. Germline values: CDR1 ENHRY, CDR2 SYGVKD. The CDR3 DNA follows: TGTGCCACCGGGCAGATTGGGACCTCCTACGAGCAGTACTTC. It encodes CATGQIGTSYEQYF.

This clonotype showed up many times. The chain is built from TRBV24-1 and TRBJ2-7; D unresolved. The V gene's germline CDR1 is KGHDR and CDR2 SFDVKD. V was shortened by 4 bases and J by 4 bases, with 13 bases between the two germline ends. The CDR3 covers 14 residues. The CDR3 nucleotides are TGTGCCACCAGTGAGGGCGGAGCCCGTTACGAGCAGTACTTC. Amino acid sequence: CATSEGGARYEQYF.

This clonotype was detected ten times or more. The gene calls are TRBV5-6 and TRBJ1-2; D gene ambiguous. Germline CDR1 reads SGHDT; CDR2 reads YYEEEE. The CDR3 is 12 amino acids. Trimming pared 1 base from V and 5 bases from J, leaving 6 bases between. The CDR3 spells CASSLRDYGYTF. The CDR3 DNA reads as TGTGCCAGCAGCTTGCGAGATTATGGCTACACCTTC.

This clonotype was counted a few times. This chain links TRBV2 with TRBJ2-2; 7 nucleotides align to TRBD2. The CDR3 length is 14 residues. Germline V gene lookup returns CDR1 SNHLY and CDR2 FYNNEI. V lost 3 bases, J lost 6 bases, and 4 bases stayed unmatched. The CDR3 DNA is TGTGCCAGCAGTGATGGGAGGGAGGCCGGGGAGCTGTTTTTT. This translates into CASSDGREAGELFF.

This clonotype occurred many times. The chain couples TRBV7-8 to TRBJ1-6, with D unclear. Between the trimmed V and J ends, which lost 6 bases and 10 bases, there was a span of 13 bases. The CDR3 has 13 amino acids. CDR1 and CDR2 (germline): SGHVS, FQNEAQ. CDR3 coding DNA: TGTGCCAGCAGTTTCAGGCCGAGATCACCCCTCCACTTT. It is translated as CASSFRPRSPLHF.

This clonotype was seen repeatedly, ten times or more. This sequence joins TRBV12-3 or TRBV12-4 and TRBJ2-1; D possibly uses TRBD1 or TRBD2 (6 bases each). There are 14 residues in the CDR3. The germline V and J ends were trimmed by 2 bases and 8 bases, with 13 bases remaining between them. CDR3 DNA: TGTGCCAGCAGTTTAAGGGGGGATGCGCATGAGCAGTTCTTC. Protein product: CASSLRGDAHEQFF.

This clonotype came up many times. This chain uses TRBV28 with TRBJ2-1; 7 bases line up with TRBD2. Germline V lookup: CDR1 MDHEN, CDR2 SYDVKM. CDR3 length equals 15 residues. Losses at the gene ends were 8 bases for V and 6 bases for J; bases not matched to a gene: 13. CDR3 sequence: CASLSSGLAANEQFF. The CDR3, as DNA: TGTGCCAGCCTTTCTTCGGGGCTAGCGGCCAATGAGCAGTTCTTC.

This clonotype was detected a few times. This chain joins TRBV29-1 and TRBJ2-3; D is uncertain. The CDR3 has 14 residues. Germline loops: CDR1 SQVTM, CDR2 ANQGSEA. V was cut by 5 bases and J by 4 bases, with 16 bases left in between. CDR3 DNA: TGCAGCGTTCGGCTCGGTGTGGTGTCAGATACGCAGTATTTT. Its protein is CSVRLGVVSDTQYF.

V usage is TRBV20-1 and J usage is TRBJ2-7; 11 positions match TRBD2. From germline, CDR1 is DFQATT and CDR2 SNEGSKA (reference sequence). The trim removed 6 bases at V and 0 bases at J, leaving 13 bases unmatched. The length of the CDR3 is 17 residues. The CDR3 is CSARTGLAVGSSYEQYF. CDR3 bases: TGCAGTGCCAGAACGGGACTAGCGGTAGGGAGCTCCTACGAGCAGTACTTC.

The table lists this clonotype with a few counts. The chain has TRBV12-3 or TRBV12-4 and TRBJ1-1; unclear D gene. V dropped 5 bases and J dropped 2 bases, with 15 bases sitting between them. CDR3 length equals 15 residues. This CDR3 reads CASSPPTSINTEAFF. The CDR3 bases are TGTGCCAGCAGTCCCCCGACGAGTATAAACACTGAAGCTTTCTTT.

There are a few counts of this clonotype. This chain connects TRBV12-3 or TRBV12-4 to TRBJ1-4; possible D gene TRBD1, 5 bases. This CDR3 comprises 14 residues. The germline V and J ends were trimmed by 8 bases and 8 bases, with 18 bases remaining between them. The CDR3 is CASSPWGSREKLFF. The CDR3 DNA sequence: TGTGCCAGCTCCCCGTGGGGGTCCCGCGAAAAACTGTTTTTT.